These 2 T cell receptor beta chains were all obtained from the same sample, sequenced in a study of radiotherapy plus CTLA-4 blockade in lung cancer. Measured with immunoSEQ multiplex PCR; TCRdb has only the in-frame clones, and not every one. Of tens of thousands of clones in the sample, approximately 79% were seen once. The starting material was peripheral blood, obtained from a patient treated with radiotherapy plus ipilimumab. These receptors originate from a human donor with non-small cell lung cancer who had a partial response to radiotherapy plus ipilimumab.

The table lists this clone with a count of one. The genes are TRBV7-9 and TRBJ2-5; D not certain. The V and J ends lost 5 bases and 5 bases respectively, with 9 bases between them. The CDR3 is made up of 12 amino acids. Germline V lookup: CDR1 SEHNR, CDR2 FQNEAQ (reference sequence). Here the CDR3 reads CASSPKAETQYF. CDR3 DNA sequence: TGTGCCAGCAGCCCAAAAGCCGAGACCCAGTACTTC. The complete variable domain, with remaining parts taken from reference TRBV7-9 and TRBJ2-5, reads DTGVSQNPRHKITKRGQNVTFRCDPISEHNRLYWYRQTLGQGPEFLTYFQNEAQLEKSRLLSDRFSAERPKGSFSTLEIQRTEQGDSAMYLCASSPKAETQYFGPGTRLLVL.

The rearrangement uses TRBV4-1 and TRBJ1-2, with TRBD1 matching 7 bases. The CDR3 is 16 amino acids. With V trimmed by 4 bases and J by 2 bases, 10 bases remained unmatched. Per germline, CDR1 MGHRA and CDR2 YSYEKL. CDR3 sequence (DNA): TGCGCCAGCAGCCTCAGAACAGGGGTACTGAACTATGGCTACACCTTC. Its translation: CASSLRTGVLNYGYTF.